These 21 T cell receptor beta chains were sequenced from one sample in a study of shared clonotypes between healthy human individuals. The method was immunoSEQ multiplex PCR; TCRdb's version includes in-frame clones alone and lacks a portion of them. The repertoire consists of about 1 million clones, with about 77% occurring once and the leading ten covering 1.5%. Input material: memory CD4+ T cells sorted from blood. As for subset: CD45RA-negative fraction. Source of these receptors: a man between 18 and 35 years old in good health.

V usage is TRBV28 and J usage is TRBJ1-1, with unresolved D. V was pared by 5 bases and J by 0 bases, with 7 bases between. The CDR3 contains 13 residues. CDR1 and CDR2 from the germline V gene are MDHEN and SYDVKM. CDR3 bases: TGTGCCAGCAGTCCCCTTTTGAACACTGAAGCTTTCTTT. Encoded protein: CASSPLLNTEAFF.

The chain has TRBV27 and TRBJ2-5; weak D call: TRBD1 (6 bases). The CDR3 spans 13 residues. Germline CDR1 MNHEY, CDR2 SMNVEV (reference sequence). V was trimmed by 7 bases and J by 5 bases, leaving 14 bases between them. CDR3 in amino acids: CASTSLQGETQYF. The CDR3 nucleotides read TGTGCCAGCACTTCCCTCCAGGGGGAGACCCAGTACTTC.

The genes are TRBV5-1 and TRBJ2-6; 15 bases line up with TRBD2. This CDR3 has 19 amino acids. Germline CDR1 SGHRS, CDR2 YFSETQ. The junction had 7 bases not matched to a gene; V was cut back by 4 bases and J by 2 bases. CDR3 sequence (DNA): TGCGCCAGCAGCCGACGGACTAGCGGGGGGGCCACTGGGGCCAACGTCCTGACTTTC. Translating gives CASSRRTSGGATGANVLTF. Based on the CDR3 plus reference TRBV5-1 and TRBJ2-6, the full variable domain is KAGVTQTPRYLIKTRGQQVTLSCSPISGHRSVSWYQQTPGQGLQFLFEYFSETQRNKGNFPGRFSGRQFSNSRSEMNVSTLELGDSALYLCASSRRTSGGATGANVLTFGAGSRLTVL.

The gene calls are TRBV19 and TRBJ2-2; TRBD2 aligns across 9 bases. This CDR3 comprises 15 residues. Unmatched junction bases numbered 6, after V lost 3 bases and J lost 7 bases. CDR1 and CDR2 from the germline V gene are LNHDA and SQIVND (reference sequence). In DNA form, the CDR3 reads TGTGCCAGTAGTATGCGGGCAGCGGGGGGCGGGGAGCTGTTTTTT. Protein sequence: CASSMRAAGGGELFF.

This chain links TRBV11-2 with TRBJ2-1; 7 bases are a match to TRBD2. V lost 2 bases and J lost 6; bases outside the gene matches: 10. The CDR3 has 16 amino acids. Germline-derived CDR1 and CDR2 are SGHAT and FQNNGV. This CDR3 is CASSLSFGGWGNEQFF. CDR3 DNA: TGTGCCAGCAGCTTATCCTTCGGGGGGTGGGGCAATGAGCAGTTCTTC.

A few counts support this clone. The chain is built from TRBV2 and TRBJ2-2; D is uncertain. CDR1 and CDR2 (germline): SNHLY, FYNNEI. V lost 3 bases and J 6 bases, leaving 5 bases between the germline ends. This CDR3 region has 12 residues. CDR3 loop: CASSDGAGELFF. Here the CDR3 DNA reads TGTGCCAGCAGTGATGGTGCCGGGGAGCTGTTTTTT.

Points on this clone: At one boundary the junction diverges from the germline segment, which might be a read error. The chain is built from TRBV5-5 and TRBJ1-1; 11 bases agree with TRBD1. This CDR3 comprises 15 residues. Germline lookup yields CDR1 SGHKS and CDR2 YYEKEE (reference sequence). CDR3 in DNA: TGCGCCAGCAGCTGGCCGGGACAGGGGGTCACTGAAGCTTTCTTT. Protein: CASSWPGQGVTEAFF.

As regards this clone: The sample carries other DNA sequences with the same CDR3. The chain is built from TRBV30 and TRBJ2-3; D is undetermined. CDR3 length: 13 residues. Germline V lookup: CDR1 GTSNPN, CDR2 SVGIG (reference sequence). The ends were cut back, 2 bases at V and 0 bases at J, with 6 bases in the middle. This chain's CDR3 is CAWSTGSTDTQYF. The CDR3 DNA follows: TGTGCCTGGAGTACGGGTAGCACAGATACGCAGTATTTT.

This clone was detected only once. The gene calls are TRBV7-9 and TRBJ1-6; D perhaps matches TRBD1 (6 bases). CDR1 is SEHNR, CDR2 FQNEAQ, per germline (reference sequence). Trimming took off 5 bases at V and 3 bases at J, with 11 bases between the two ends. The CDR3 is made up of 15 amino acids. The DNA of the CDR3 is TGTGCCAGCAGCCTAGAGACAGGCTATAATTCACCCCTCCACTTT. Amino acid sequence: CASSLETGYNSPLHF.

The chain uses TRBV6-1 and TRBJ1-6, with D possibly being TRBD1 (5 bases). V was trimmed by 5 bases and J by 12 bases, leaving 14 bases between them. Per germline, CDR1 MNHNS and CDR2 SASEGT. The CDR3 loop spans 13 amino acids. CDR3: CASSQGPLGPLHF. The CDR3 region has the DNA TGTGCCAGCAGTCAGGGACCATTGGGACCCCTCCACTTT.

V gene TRBV28 combines with J gene TRBJ1-1; maybe TRBD1 (5 bases). CDR3 length: 17 amino acids. Germline V gives CDR1 MDHEN, CDR2 SYDVKM. Trimming stripped 6 bases from V and 0 bases from J, with 20 bases between. CDR3 region: CASSPPAGLRVNTEAFF. DNA for the CDR3: TGTGCCAGCAGCCCCCCTGCGGGGCTCCGGGTGAACACTGAAGCTTTCTTT. Combining the CDR3 with reference TRBV28 and TRBJ1-1 gives the whole variable domain DVKVTQSSRYLVKRTGEKVFLECVQDMDHENMFWYRQDPGLGLRLIYFSYDVKMKEKGDIPEGYSVSREKKERFSLILESASTNQTSMYLCASSPPAGLRVNTEAFFGQGTRLTVV.

To note about this clone: The same CDR3 is also encoded by other DNA sequences in this sample. The chain recombines TRBV10-1 with TRBJ2-7; D perhaps matches TRBD2 (6 bases). The CDR3 is 13 residues long. The germline V and J ends were trimmed by 3 bases and 1 base, with 7 bases remaining between them. Germline values: CDR1 WNHNN, CDR2 SYGVQD (reference sequence). The CDR3: CASSEGGSYEQYF. The CDR3 bases are TGCGCCAGCAGTGAAGGAGGGTCCTACGAGCAGTACTTC.

In its sample, this clone was seen a few times. This sequence joins TRBV7-6 and TRBJ1-6; D is undetermined. Deletions cut 2 bases from V and 7 bases from J, with 9 bases between. CDR3 length: 14 amino acids. CDR1 SGHVS and CDR2 FNYEAQ come from the germline V gene. CDR3 DNA sequence: TGTGCCAGCAGCTTATTACAACTGAATTCACCCCTCCACTTT. Translating it yields CASSLLQLNSPLHF.

This clone has ten or more counts. The genes are TRBV11-3 and TRBJ2-7, with 7 bases matching TRBD2. The CDR3 length is 14 residues. V shed 5 bases, J shed 3 bases, and the junction held 7 bases outside the gene matches. CDR1 and CDR2 (germline): SGHNT, YENEEA. The DNA of the CDR3 is TGTGCCAGCAGCCCAGGGACTAACGTCTACGAGCAGTACTTC. This translates into CASSPGTNVYEQYF. Combining the CDR3 with reference TRBV11-3 and TRBJ2-7 gives the whole variable domain EAGVVQSPRYKIIEKKQPVAFWCNPISGHNTLYWYLQNLGQGPELLIRYENEEAVDDSQLPKDRFSAERLKGVDSTLKIQPAELGDSAVYLCASSPGTNVYEQYFGPGTRLTVT.

Worth noting for this clone: The sample holds other DNA sequences that translate to the same CDR3. The chain recombines TRBV25-1 with TRBJ1-6; D unresolved. Trimming cost V 2 bases and J 6 bases, with 8 bases left between them. The CDR3 runs to 14 residues. CDR1 and CDR2 from the germline V gene are MGHDK and SYGVNS. The CDR3 loop reads CASSELGLNSPLHF. CDR3 nucleotide sequence: TGTGCCAGCAGTGAACTCGGCCTTAATTCACCCCTCCACTTT.

CDR3 residues: CASRGGTDNSPLHF. The CDR3 bases are TGTGCCAGCAGGGGAGGGACGGATAATTCACCCCTCCACTTT. The J gene is TRBJ1-6, the V gene TRBV27, with D possibly TRBD1 on 5 matching bases. The V end lost 6 bases, the J end lost 5 bases, and 11 bases lay between the germline ends. This CDR3 is 14 amino acids long. Looked up from germline, CDR1 is MNHEY and CDR2 is SMNVEV (reference sequence).

This clone was seen just once. CDR3 coding DNA: TGTGCCAGCAGTTTAGTTCAGGGGCCGCAGTATTTT. It specifies CASSLVQGPQYF. The chain joins TRBV28 to TRBJ2-3; D may be TRBD1 (6 bases). The CDR3 runs 12 residues. With 2 bases removed from V and 10 bases from J, the gap between germline ends came to 10 bases. Germline-derived CDR1 and CDR2 are MDHEN and SYDVKM.

V gene TRBV7-9 combines with J gene TRBJ1-2, with a tentative D call TRBD1 (6 bases). V shed 4 bases and J shed 4 bases, with 16 bases lying between them. Germline values: CDR1 SEHNR, CDR2 FQNEAQ (reference sequence). The CDR3 length is 15 residues. This chain's CDR3 is CASSSNWDTRYGYTF. The DNA of the CDR3 is TGTGCCAGCAGCTCAAACTGGGACACCCGCTATGGCTACACCTTC.

There are a few counts of this clone. The gene calls are TRBV7-2 and TRBJ1-3, with a weak D call TRBD1 (5 bases). The CDR3 has 15 amino acids. Between the trimmed V and J ends, which lost 3 bases and 4 bases, there was a span of 13 bases. Germline V gene sequence: CDR1 SGHTA, CDR2 FQGNSA. The CDR3 sequence is CASSFGGVGGNTIYF. As DNA, the CDR3 is TGTGCCAGCAGCTTTGGGGGGGTAGGAGGAAACACCATATATTTT.

A few counts support this clone. The sample contains more than one DNA sequence encoding this CDR3. The genes are TRBV5-4 and TRBJ2-3, with D unresolved. V lost 0 bases to trimming and J lost 3 bases, with 5 bases between them. This CDR3 comprises 13 residues. Per the germline V gene, CDR1 is SGHNT and CDR2 is YYREEE (reference sequence). DNA of the CDR3: TGTGCCAGCAGCTTGGAGAGAACAGATACGCAGTATTTT. The encoded protein is CASSLERTDTQYF.

The rearrangement links TRBV29-1 to TRBJ2-7, with D possibly being TRBD1 or TRBD2 (6 bases each). The V end lost 4 bases, the J end lost 3 bases, and 10 bases lay between the germline ends. The CDR3 is 12 residues long. The germline CDR1 and CDR2 sequences are SQVTM and ANQGSEA. CDR3 protein: CSVGRGGYEQYF. The CDR3 coding sequence is TGCAGCGTTGGCAGGGGAGGCTACGAGCAGTACTTC.